This record concerns one T cell receptor beta chain sequence. This clone was seen a handful of times. What this receptor recognizes is not known. Per-base quality was not reported, and no clone a single base away is much larger than it. The sample belongs to a study of shared clonotypes between healthy human individuals (TCRdb year 2020). For the wider study: The cohort comprised a couple of women and three men aged 18 to 49 years. Per donor, three plates each were used for CD4 naive and CD4 memory, two for CD8 naive, and one for CD8 memory. The study deeply sequenced blood TCR repertoires of 5 or 6 healthy adults to estimate repertoire size and the extent of clonotype sharing between individuals. To increase sequencing depth and limit assay-specific biases, different laboratories used diverse techniques to prepare libraries and sequence TCR repertoires. Each donor's leukapheresis produced roughly between roughly 0.85 and 9 billion PBMCs. What the authors observed across the whole study: Higher generation probabilities were observed for clonotypes shared by all four sorted-subset donors than for non-shared clonotypes. Because the study included only a small number of donors, the genetic and exposure-history diversity represented was limited. Sampling was restricted to blood, and TCR repertoires in tissues likely differ from the TCR repertoires found in blood. Based on pairwise subsampling, the degree of clonotype sharing among donors was expected to be affected by sequencing depth. Naive subsets generally had larger estimated clonotype richness than memory subsets. When several donors were compared, the shared fraction of clonotypes was 5% to 6.5% for naive CD4, roughly 3.3% for naive CD8, about 2.4% for memory CD4, and around 0.37% for memory CD8. Even with the large sequencing depth, rarefaction of the sorted-subset datasets indicated that sequencing was incomplete.

The donors were healthy, HIV-negative adults with no recently reported acute infections or vaccinations. Every donor was a Caucasian adult residing in Nashville, Tennessee, USA. CD4+ T cells were enriched by magnetic negative selection; naive cells were then positively selected on CD45RA, and the negative fraction formed the memory subset. Blood was obtained by leukapheresis, after which PBMCs were separated by Ficoll-Histopaque density gradient centrifugation and cryopreserved in liquid nitrogen vapor phase. Analytical flow cytometry was used to check the purity and quantity of each magnetically sorted T cell population. Genomic DNA was isolated from every sorted fraction and measured by UV absorbance on a Nanodrop 2000c. The CDR3 runs 14 residues from the cysteine to the phenylalanine. Only CDR3 DNA is held: 42 bases, read in frame from base 1. V is cut by 2 bases and J by 7 bases, and the space between the germline ends is 12 bases. Based on the germline V gene, the CDR1 and CDR2 sequences are MNHNS and SASEGT.

Using the deep immunoSEQ assay, TCR CDR3 regions were amplified from genomic DNA by multiplex PCR. For each cell subset, the extracted genomic DNA was distributed evenly across all wells of several immunoSEQ 96-well plates, and each plate served as one replicate. Each replicate PCR for sorted subsets received about 0.2 ug genomic DNA, equal to about 30,000 T cell genomes. Purified libraries were measured with a Qubit 3.0 fluorometer, size-checked on a Bioanalyzer 2100, and measured again with the KAPA Library Quantification kit. A separate single-read 150-cycle Illumina NextSeq 550 flow cell was used to sequence each immunoSEQ 96-well plate. Regarding the original processing steps: Because the immunoSEQ output included only junctional sequences and no quality scores, the filtering could not be the same as the filtering used for full-length reads. Sequences were annotated with PyIR, a Python wrapper for IgBLAST v1.9, using IMGT germline references to assign V/J genes and CDR3. Any read was removed if the V/J assignment was weak (E-value above 1e-6), the CDR3 was missing, or the read contained stop codons, out-of-frame junctions, or ambiguous translated residues. V3J clonotypes were defined as sequences sharing an identical inferred V gene, J gene, and CDR3 amino acid sequence. Percentage overlap between repertoires was computed as shared unique clonotypes divided by the size of the smaller repertoire. Repertoire richness was assessed with RTK rarefaction, the Chao1 estimator, and Recon v2.1 estimates of unobserved clonotypes. For all TCRbeta clonotypes obtained by the gDNA method from a handful of donors, generation probabilities were computed with OLGA. Drawn from immuneACCESS, this table holds only the in-frame rearrangements with V and J called that TCRdb kept. Clones are partly lost; checked studies trace under half to an unresolved V gene and leave the rest unexplained. V and J calls and clone size follow that table, whereas D and trimming were derived from the DNA. This sample lists about 2.3 million clones; roughly 93% were detected once. The ten top clones hold about 0.37% of the sample.

This receptor was taken from a man aged 18 to 29 in good health. Some clones in this sample may be carry-over from other donors' samples. Sequencing used naive CD4+ T cells from PBMCs. This specimen's cell subset or site label, interpreted: CD45RA+ positively selected. The sequence joins TRBV6-1 to TRBJ1-5; the D gene is unclear. This receptor carries the CDR3 CASSEFGGPQPQHF. The DNA sequence reads TGTGCCAGCAGTGAATTCGGAGGGCCGCAGCCCCAGCATTTT.